The clone carrying this T cell receptor beta chain has a single count. Antigen: not known. This entry comes from a study of T cell responses to AZD1222 COVID-19 vaccine. Study results and caveats: Two AZD1222 doses significantly raised spike-specific TCR breadth and depth over controls. Most donors were white British and more were female, and clonal diversity was possibly underestimated.

Clones were sequenced by immunoSEQ multiplex PCR, and TCRdb holds only the in-frame ones, with some missing. Here the sample spans about 67,000 clones, about 85% being singletons. The V end was cut by 4 bases, the J end by 3 bases, with 12 bases between. Germline loops: CDR1 LGHNA, CDR2 YNFKEQ. CDR3 length: 14 amino acids. This receptor was identified in an adult in good health. The sample was peripheral blood, taken on day 0 of AZD1222 vaccination. The chain couples TRBV4-2 to TRBJ2-5; weak D call: TRBD1 (5 bases). The CDR3 DNA reads as TGTGCCAGCAGCCTCACGGACACCGAAGAGACCCAGTACTTC. Translating it yields CASSLTDTEETQYF.